The 27 T cell receptor beta chains given below trace back to one sample, sequenced in a study of T cells in Graves' hyperthyroidism and ophthalmopathy. RNA transcripts gave rise to amplified TCR beta CDR3 regions. The TCR CDR3 first-round RT-PCR relied on the HTBI primer set. TCRdb reanalysed the multiplex PCR reads using MiXCR and keeps one entry per CDR3 protein. The sample has about 530,000 distinct CDR3 sequences, roughly a sixth seen once. The sample taken for sequencing was blood. The receptors here all came from a young woman with Graves' ophthalmopathy.

The J gene is TRBJ1-1, the V gene TRBV9; no reliable D call. The V end lost 0 bases, the J end lost 4 bases, and 10 bases lay between the germline ends. The length of the CDR3 is 14 residues. Germline V gives CDR1 SGDLS, CDR2 YYNGEE. The DNA of the CDR3 is TGTGCCAGCAGCGTAGGTTACGGGATCACTGAAGCTTTCTTT. Translation: CASSVGYGITEAFF.

There are many counts of this clonotype. J is TRBJ2-7 and V is TRBV12-3 or TRBV12-4; D possibly corresponds to TRBD2 (5 bases). This CDR3 has 14 residues. V lost 2 bases and J lost 2, with 10 bases in between. For the CDR3, the DNA is TGTGCCAGCAGTTTAAGTAGCGAGACCTACGAGCAGTACTTC. Its protein is CASSLSSETYEQYF.

The chain links TRBV27 to TRBJ2-3; D may be TRBD2 (5 bases). In germline, CDR1 is MNHEY, CDR2 SMNVEV (reference sequence). CDR3 length: 15 amino acids. V lost 5 bases and J 2 bases, leaving 14 bases between the germline ends. CDR3 in amino acids: CASSGRLLTTDTQYF. Written as DNA, the CDR3 is TGTGCCAGCAGTGGGAGACTCCTAACCACAGATACGCAGTATTTT.

The gene calls are TRBV19 and TRBJ1-1, with a possible D match to TRBD1 (5 bases). The ends were cut back, 1 base at V and 5 bases at J, with 11 bases in the middle. The CDR3 is 14 amino acids. Germline V lookup: CDR1 LNHDA, CDR2 SQIVND (reference sequence). The CDR3 DNA reads as TGTGCCAGTAGTATAGGGTCCGGGGGAACTGAAGCTTTCTTT. This encodes CASSIGSGGTEAFF.

This clonotype was observed many times. The chain recombines TRBV13 with TRBJ2-3; 8 nucleotides match TRBD2. The CDR3 has 16 residues. V dropped 5 bases and J dropped 2; count of bases not matched to a gene: 9. CDR1 and CDR2 (germline): PRHDT, FYEKMQ (reference sequence). This chain's CDR3 is CASSPPGGAPTDTQYF. The CDR3 coding sequence is TGTGCCAGCAGCCCCCCGGGAGGGGCCCCCACAGATACGCAGTATTTT. Full variable domain (outside the CDR3, taken from reference TRBV13 and TRBJ2-3): AAGVIQSPRHLIKEKRETATLKCYPIPRHDTVYWYQQGPGQDPQFLISFYEKMQSDKGSIPDRFSAQQFSDYHSELNMSSLELGDSALYFCASSPPGGAPTDTQYFGPGTRLTVL.

The chain links TRBV6-2 or TRBV6-3 to TRBJ1-1, with TRBD1 identical over 7 bases. Looked up from germline, CDR1 is MNHEY and CDR2 is SVGEGT. The ends lost 6 bases at V and 0 bases at J; junction bases unmatched: 7. The CDR3 length is 15 residues. As DNA, the CDR3 is TGTGCCAGCAGCAGAGGGGGCTTGGTGAACACTGAAGCTTTCTTT. This encodes CASSRGGLVNTEAFF.

This clonotype was recorded a few times. The chain has TRBV20-1 and TRBJ2-3; 8 bases align to TRBD2. This CDR3 is built from 16 residues. V trimming: 3 bases; J trimming: 3 bases; junction bases outside the gene matches: 11. Per germline, CDR1 DFQATT and CDR2 SNEGSKA (reference sequence). CDR3 in amino acids: CSARVGLAGPTDTQYF. The CDR3, as DNA: TGCAGTGCTAGGGTGGGCTTAGCGGGACCTACAGATACGCAGTATTTT.

This clonotype was seen a handful of times. This chain connects TRBV2 to TRBJ1-6; D is unclear. V lost 6 bases to trimming and J lost 3 bases, with 12 bases between them. The CDR3 consists of 15 residues. Germline V gene sequence: CDR1 SNHLY, CDR2 FYNNEI. The CDR3 sequence is CASRRGGYYNSPLHF. DNA of the CDR3: TGTGCCAGCAGACGAGGAGGGTACTATAATTCACCCCTCCACTTT.

In the case of this clonotype: Mismatch with germline at one junction end may stem from a read error. The chain is built from TRBV6-1 and TRBJ1-3; D uncertain. The CDR3 covers 13 residues. Germline lookup yields CDR1 MNHNS and CDR2 SASEGT. The chain's CDR3 is CASSRTTGSTIYF. In DNA, the CDR3 is TGTGCCAGCAGTCGGACTACGGGAAGCACCATATATTTT.

This clonotype was seen repeatedly, ten times or more. The rearrangement joins TRBV12-3 or TRBV12-4 to TRBJ2-5; possibly TRBD1 for D (5 bases). Trimming stripped 5 bases from V and 3 bases from J, with 22 bases between. This CDR3 comprises 17 residues. The CDR3 spells CASSPSVPPAREETQYF. CDR3 nucleotides: TGTGCCAGCAGTCCCTCCGTTCCCCCCGCCAGGGAAGAGACCCAGTACTTC.

This clonotype was observed a few times. The chain couples TRBV19 to TRBJ1-1, with a weak D call TRBD1 (6 bases). CDR1 LNHDA and CDR2 SQIVND come from the germline V gene (reference sequence). Trimming took off 0 bases at V and 6 bases at J, with 14 bases between the two ends. This CDR3 is 15 amino acids long. CDR3 sequence: CASSIDLGGLSEAFF. For the CDR3, the DNA is TGTGCCAGTAGTATAGATCTGGGGGGCTTATCTGAAGCTTTCTTT.

There are many counts of this clonotype. The chain links TRBV28 to TRBJ2-3; weak D call: TRBD2 (6 bases). The CDR3 has 14 residues. V lost 5 bases, J lost 4 bases, and 13 bases lay in between. Germline CDR1 MDHEN, CDR2 SYDVKM. The CDR3 region is CASSGRSGADTQYF. The CDR3 DNA sequence: TGTGCCAGCAGTGGGAGGAGTGGAGCAGATACGCAGTATTTT.

The chain recombines TRBV29-1 with TRBJ1-2, with 7 bases identical to TRBD1. Germline V gene sequence: CDR1 SQVTM, CDR2 ANQGSEA. Trimming at V came to 6 bases and at J to 7 bases, leaving 11 bases not matched to a gene. This CDR3 is built from 13 residues. The CDR3 DNA reads as TGCAGCGTCCCTGGACAGGCCGAGGGTGGCTACACCTTC. Translated, it gives CSVPGQAEGGYTF.

Many counts were recorded for this clonotype. This chain joins TRBV3-1 and TRBJ2-7; D is perhaps TRBD1 (6 bases). CDR3 length: 15 residues. Germline V gene sequence: CDR1 LGHDT, CDR2 YNNKEL (reference sequence). V was trimmed by 0 bases and J by 3 bases, leaving 12 bases between them. In DNA form, the CDR3 reads TGTGCCAGCAGCCAAGATATGGACAGAGGCTACGAGCAGTACTTC. Its translation is CASSQDMDRGYEQYF.

Many counts were recorded for this clonotype. The V gene is TRBV28, the J gene TRBJ2-5; D might be TRBD1 (6 bases). Deletions cut 5 bases from V and 3 bases from J, with 10 bases between. CDR3 size: 13 residues. The germline CDR1 and CDR2 sequences are MDHEN and SYDVKM. CDR3 loop: CASSTRQEETQYF. In nucleotides, the CDR3 is TGTGCCAGCAGTACCCGACAGGAAGAGACCCAGTACTTC.

This clonotype has a handful of counts. V and J are TRBV11-2 and TRBJ1-4; 7 bases agree with TRBD1. Germline CDR1 and CDR2: SGHAT and FQNNGV. Trimming cost V 3 bases and J 7 bases; bases outside gene matches: 2. This CDR3 is built from 13 residues. DNA for the CDR3: TGTGCCAGCAGCTTTCGGACAGGTGAAAAACTGTTTTTT. This translates into CASSFRTGEKLFF.

This clonotype was seen a few times. The chain uses TRBV5-1 and TRBJ1-6; the D is unclear. Germline CDR1 and CDR2: SGHRS and YFSETQ. V lost 2 bases, J lost 0 bases, and 12 bases lay in between. The CDR3 extends over 17 amino acids. In DNA, the CDR3 is TGCGCCAGCAGCTTCAAAAGTGGGAGCTCCTATAATTCACCCCTCCACTTT. It encodes CASSFKSGSSYNSPLHF.

This clonotype was seen repeatedly, ten times or more. CDR3 region: CASSPAGGRAPTYEQYF. CDR3 sequence (DNA): TGTGCCAGCAGCCCCGCCGGCGGGAGGGCCCCCACCTACGAGCAGTACTTC. The chain joins TRBV5-6 to TRBJ2-7, with TRBD2 identical over 9 bases. This CDR3 contains 17 residues. V gave up 4 bases and J gave up 2 bases; unmatched junction bases: 13. Germline loops: CDR1 SGHDT, CDR2 YYEEEE.

The gene calls are TRBV28 and TRBJ2-7; 9 bases line up with TRBD1. There are 17 residues in the CDR3. V gave up 3 bases and J gave up 3 bases; unmatched junction bases: 12. Germline CDR1 is MDHEN and CDR2 is SYDVKM. Here the CDR3 reads CASSLIGWTGAIYEQYF. The DNA of the CDR3 is TGTGCCAGCAGTTTGATTGGGTGGACAGGGGCCATCTACGAGCAGTACTTC.

The V gene is TRBV27, the J gene TRBJ1-5, with no clear D. Trimming left V 1 base short and J 2 bases short, with 9 bases between. Germline V CDR1 and CDR2: MNHEY, SMNVEV (reference sequence). CDR3 length equals 15 residues. The CDR3: CASSLLGTGNQPQHF. The CDR3 DNA is TGTGCCAGCAGTTTATTGGGTACGGGCAATCAGCCCCAGCATTTT.

This chain uses TRBV20-1 with TRBJ1-2; 8 bases are a match to TRBD1. V shed 5 bases and J 5 bases; nucleotides not matched to a gene: 4. The length of the CDR3 is 12 residues. Germline V gene lookup returns CDR1 DFQATT and CDR2 SNEGSKA (reference sequence). The CDR3 DNA reads as TGCAGTGCTCCGAACAGGGGGTATGGCTACACCTTC. Protein product: CSAPNRGYGYTF.

The chain carries TRBV19 and TRBJ1-2; D not resolved. The CDR3 is made up of 12 amino acids. The V end lost 1 base, the J end lost 7 bases, and 7 bases lay between the germline ends. Germline CDR1 and CDR2: LNHDA and SQIVND (reference sequence). The CDR3 is CASSIADGGYTF. Written as DNA, the CDR3 is TGTGCCAGTAGTATAGCAGATGGTGGCTACACCTTC.

The chain couples TRBV7-9 to TRBJ2-5, with 10 bases identical to TRBD2. This CDR3 is 17 amino acids long. With 7 bases clipped from V and 3 bases from J, the junction kept 14 bases outside the gene matches. Germline CDR1 and CDR2: SEHNR and FQNEAQ (reference sequence). The CDR3 spells CASTGLAADRPEETQYF. The CDR3 DNA follows: TGTGCCAGCACCGGACTAGCGGCCGACCGACCAGAAGAGACCCAGTACTTC.

This clonotype has at least ten counts. V gene TRBV30 combines with J gene TRBJ2-6; D may be TRBD2 (6 bases). Per germline, CDR1 GTSNPN and CDR2 SVGIG (reference sequence). The CDR3 runs to 18 residues. V gave up 3 bases and J gave up 3 bases, with 21 bases separating them. The CDR3 is CAWRRPPGGGGGANVLTF. The CDR3 region has the DNA TGTGCCTGGAGGAGGCCCCCCGGGGGAGGTGGTGGGGCCAACGTCCTGACTTTC.

The V call is TRBV4-3, the J call TRBJ1-1, with a tentative D call TRBD1 (5 bases). Trimming pared 0 bases from V and 1 base from J, leaving 9 bases between. This CDR3 contains 15 residues. CDR1 LGHNA and CDR2 YSLEER come from the germline V gene. CDR3 coding DNA: TGCGCCAGCAGCCAAGACGGGGACGAGAACACTGAAGCTTTCTTT. Translation: CASSQDGDENTEAFF.

This clonotype was recorded at least ten times. The chain employs TRBV20-1 and TRBJ2-1, with D perhaps matching TRBD2 (5 bases). The germline V gene has CDR1 DFQATT and CDR2 SNEGSKA (reference sequence). V lost 6 bases and J 3 bases, leaving 18 bases between the germline ends. The CDR3 runs to 15 residues. CDR3 region: CSAQPPSKVYNEQFF. The DNA for the CDR3 is TGCAGTGCCCAACCGCCTAGCAAGGTCTACAATGAGCAGTTCTTC.

This clonotype was found many times. V is TRBV7-2 and J is TRBJ2-1; the D is unclear. The CDR3 extends over 13 amino acids. Trimming cost V 5 bases and J 6 bases, with 11 bases left between them. CDR1 is SGHTA and CDR2 is FQGNSA in the germline V gene. CDR3 DNA sequence: TGTGCCAGCAGCCCACCGCCGGTCAATGAGCAGTTCTTC. Translating gives CASSPPPVNEQFF.